This T cell receptor (beta chain) was captured in a study of cytomegalovirus exposure and HLA in healthy donors (dated by TCRdb to between 2016 and 2019). Regarding the complete study: According to an earlier analysis of around 600 of the donors, some 170 million T cells yielded some 120 million unique TCR beta sequences and 276 Gb of sequence data. An early release that covered several hundred HLA-typed donors contained around 330 gigabases of sequencing data and tens of millions of unique TCR sequences. Among the roughly 400 genotyped donors, under 90% belonged to the genetic ancestry cluster associated with self-reported Caucasian donors. The study was designed to test whether signatures of past pathogen exposure could be identified by cataloging public T cell receptors. The study used immunosequencing to profile the T cell repertoires of approximately 650 subjects and linked those repertoires to cytomegalovirus serostatus. Besides the first cohort of approximately 710 subjects, a separate validation cohort made up of 120 different subjects was used. To predict cytomegalovirus infection status, the study brought together high-throughput TCR immunosequencing, statistical association of individual TCRs with disease status, and machine learning. To study patterns of TCR occurrence, a later analysis re-analyzed previously published TCR beta repertoires from 666 donors and added high-resolution HLA genotyping. In the later analysis, no new phenotypic data were used to find candidate immune exposures; instead, reliance was placed on TCR beta sequences and their occurrence across donors. In an earlier analysis of roughly 580 of the donors, high-throughput TCR beta sequencing was used to judge whether each TCR beta V gene segment behaved as functional or pseudogenic. Donor age, sex, ethnicity and CMV serostatus were compiled together with the repertoire data. In a later genetic analysis, genome-wide SNP genotypes for about 65% of the 666 donors were used, and that subset was treated as a discovery cohort. All discovery cohort repertoires had been generated on a single sequencing platform. Both class I and class II loci were covered by HLA typing, at four-digit resolution. The number of donors typed differed by locus, with roughly 620-640 for A, B, C, DRB1 and DQB1, around 500 for DQA1, 600 to 610 for DPA1, and approximately 470 for DPB1. Several DR-DQ haplotypes were handled as single units for association and clustering, since linkage in the cohort was strong. On average, 235,054 unique TCR beta nucleotide sequences were sequenced per donor among about 400 genotyped donors of the cohort, with roughly 20% of those sequences being non-productive. The research as a whole found: In a later genetic analysis, fewer N-insertions in productive TCRs were reported among donors in an Asian-associated ancestry cluster than the approximately 670-donor mean. A later analysis found that most CMV-associated TCR beta chains appeared HLA-restricted, with HLA associations seemingly driven largely by CMV exposure. V-gene and J-gene trimming of TCR beta chains was associated with a missense DCLRE1C variant in a later genetic analysis, and the association was replicated in an independent cohort. According to a later analysis, TCR association rates differed among HLA loci, with DRB1 alleles showing the most associated TCRs and HLA-C alleles showing the fewest. The earlier analysis of around 600 of the donors excluded 15 to 20 rarely observed V segments, including chromosome 9 orphons, because counts were too low. CMV serostatus was the only immune exposure information available for the cohort. Correlated functional status among segregating V segments might be attributable to linkage disequilibrium, but an unknown experimental factor could not be ruled out. Several of the top co-occurrence clusters appeared to be linked to parvovirus B19, influenza, CMV and Epstein-Barr virus, according to a later analysis. The study gave a list of about 150 TCR beta chains associated with cytomegalovirus. Only TCR beta chains were sequenced in this cohort, and the absence of alpha or paired-chain data limited detectable features. In an earlier analysis of over 550 of the donors, most TCR beta V segments were observed in productive rearrangements about 90% or about 30% of the time, broadly matching IMGT annotations. It was suggested by the authors that the approach could potentially be generalized to other disease states and immunological phenotypes. Most TCR sequences were seen in very few donors, while some public TCRs were found in many individuals. HLA typing was unavailable for some donors at each locus, so association tests used only the typed subset. When HLA alleles, especially DR and DQ, strongly co-occurred, attributing TCR associations to individual alleles was difficult. A few of the identified cytomegalovirus-associated TCR beta chains were confirmed in vitro to be specific for cytomegalovirus antigens. In a later analysis, HLA-associated TCR beta chains were found to be more clonally expanded and to have lower generation probabilities than equally common non-associated chains. Sequencing depth was assumed to be roughly uniform across donors in the presence/absence analyses, though that assumption may not hold. A cluster of highly shared sequence variants was judged likely to represent a technical artifact of the sequencing pipeline. A further reported finding was that TCR beta sequences accurately predicted the HLA-A and HLA-B alleles for most subjects in the first cohort. In a later analysis, 16,951 TCR beta sequences were associated with specific HLA alleles at a false discovery rate of 0.05. In both the original and validation cohorts, the classifier was reported to diagnose cytomegalovirus status with high specificity and sensitivity.

About this clone itself: The antigen it recognizes is unknown. There are no base qualities to consult, and no much larger clone falls within one base.

The cohort consisted of more than 650 healthy bone marrow donors. Cohort members were all nominally healthy when sampled, although unrecorded immune exposures were likely present. The donor tested CMV seropositive and was one of the 289 seropositive cohort members. Each donor provided a peripheral blood sample, and peripheral blood mononuclear cells were used for TCR beta sequencing. The Qiagen DNeasy Blood Extraction Kit was used to extract genomic DNA from the blood cell samples. Libraries were prepared through the immunoSEQ multiplex PCR assay. For the multiplex PCR, a mixture combining 60 forward primers for TCR Vbeta segments and 13 reverse primers for TCR Jbeta segments was used. Amplification of the CDR3 region of rearranged TCR beta genes was performed with a multiplex PCR assay on genomic DNA. Amplified TCR beta libraries were sequenced as 87-base-pair reads on the Illumina HiSeq System. Per the source publication's procedure: A later analysis tallied approximately 87 million unique TCR beta chains across the 666 repertoires, and about 12 million of those chains were shared by two or more donors. To remove PCR and sequencing errors, raw reads were error-corrected and collapsed into unique sequences using a nearest-neighbor algorithm that merged closely related sequences. Alignment of CDR3 sequences to IMGT reference sequences was used to assign V, D and J gene segments. Each retained sequence needed at least a six-nucleotide match to both a V gene segment and a J gene segment. Rearrangements were called productive when the CDR3 lacked stop codons and stayed in frame with V and J; all others were non-productive. Following IMGT convention, CDR3 was defined as the stretch from the second conserved V-encoded cysteine to the conserved J-encoded phenylalanine. The earlier analysis of roughly 590 of the donors excluded any sequence lacking an unambiguous match to a single V gene segment. An earlier analysis of a few hundred of the donors classified V segments as functional when productive rearrangements were above 56.7% and as segregating when the standard deviation between donors was above 5%. To diagnose cytomegalovirus status from the catalog of TCR beta chain sequences, a statistical classification framework was built. In a later analysis, V and J genes were assigned by comparing TCR nucleotide sequences against IMGT/GENE-DB human TR gene sequences. Using the TCRdist pipeline, a later analysis assigned CDR3 sequences along with most-parsimonious VDJ recombination scenarios. In a later analysis, each TCR beta chain was defined by its CDR3 amino acid sequence together with its V-gene family, and reads without a unique V-gene family were excluded. In a later analysis, a few hundred highly shared, low-generation-probability nucleotide sequences were removed to address suspected cross-contamination and a sequencing artifact. In a later analysis, a clonal expansion index for each public chain was calculated from normalized within-repertoire ranks of inferred template counts. A later analysis computed generation probabilities with a VDJ recombination model fitted to out-of-frame rearrangements, and checked the results against IGoR. A later analysis scored TCR-TCR, TCR-HLA and TCR-CMV co-occurrence with hypergeometric tests, applying a repertoire-size bias correction to TCR pairs. In a later analysis, false discovery rates were estimated by permuting HLA or CMV assignments 20 times. In a later analysis, co-occurring TCRs were grouped with DBSCAN, and TCRdist sequence similarity was added when clustering was performed within HLA-allele-positive subsets. Repertoires with fewer than 30,000 or more than 120,000 public chains, plus five repertoires with anomalous nucleotide sharing, were excluded from co-occurrence clustering. TCRdb provides this immuneACCESS table in a form limited to in-frame rearrangements. Some clones are lacking; in checked studies, under half of them reflect an unresolved V gene, and why the rest are absent is not known. D and trimming were read from the DNA, whereas the V and J calls and clone size are those reported in that table. Across this sample there are 150,000 or so clones, with over 75% seen only once. The ten top clones hold approximately 6.1% of the sample.

The material sequenced was PBMCs. This receptor was obtained from a man in his thirties or forties in good health and CMV-seropositive.

The DNA sequence reads TGTGCCAGCTCACCAGGGGGCGGAATCCAGCCCCAGCATTTT. Translated, it gives CASSPGGGIQPQHF. The chain couples TRBV18 to TRBJ1-5, with a tentative D gene TRBD1 over 6 matching bases. The CDR3 sequence holds 14 residues, the cysteine and phenylalanine included. Just CDR3 DNA is preserved here, 42 bases in frame from base 1. V is shortened by 2 bases, J by 7 bases, and the region joining them spans 12 bases. From the germline V gene, CDR1 is KGHSH and CDR2 is LQKENI.